This paragraph covers one TCR beta chain sequence. This record comes from a study of siplizumab effects on memory and regulatory T cells. V shed 4 bases and J shed 0 bases, with 13 bases lying between them. The CDR3 totals 17 residues. CDR1 LGHNT and CDR2 FRNRAP come from the germline V gene. Only in-frame clones appear in the TCRdb table, and some are missing; sequencing was by immunoSEQ multiplex PCR. Of tens of thousands of clones listed, 87% were seen once; the top ten hold 0.3% to 0.45%. The TCR sequence derives from a human donor in good health. The sequenced sample consisted of naive CD8+ T cells sorted from blood. This rearrangement joins TRBV12-5 to TRBJ2-6, with D perhaps matching TRBD2 (5 bases). The CDR3 DNA sequence: TGTGCTAGTGGTTGGCCGGGGTTAGGCTCTGGGGCCAACGTCCTGACTTTC. This sequence encodes CASGWPGLGSGANVLTF.